One sample yielded the 32 T cell receptor beta chains listed below, sequenced in a study of shared T cell receptors in the human thymus (dated by TCRdb to about 2021). Library creation used the immunoSEQ multiplex PCR assay. TCRdb mirrors the immuneACCESS table, restricted to in-frame sequences. Some clones are absent from its copies; in checked studies, under half trace to an unresolved V gene, and the reason for the others is unknown. The sample table contains about 660,000 clones; only one count was recorded for more than 75% of them. Jointly, the top ten make up approximately 0.01% of the sample. These sequences were also reported in another study, on human thymus T cells.

Source material: thymocytes. The receptors here all came from a boy under two years old with a congenital heart defect. Donor details come from another sample of the same person, matched by shared clones.

The V gene is TRBV15, the J gene TRBJ2-7; D might be TRBD2 (6 bases). The CDR3 spans 15 residues. Trimming left V 4 bases short and J 0 bases short, with 13 bases between. The germline V gene encodes CDR1 LNHNV and CDR2 YYDKDF (reference sequence). For the CDR3, the DNA is TGTGCCACCAGCATAGGAGGGCGGAGCTCCTACGAGCAGTACTTC. Residues: CATSIGGRSSYEQYF. The full variable domain, completed using reference TRBV15 and TRBJ2-7, is DAMVIQNPRYQVTQFGKPVTLSCSQTLNHNVMYWYQQKSSQAPKLLFHYYDKDFNNEADTPDNFQSRRPNTSFCFLDIRSPGLGDTAMYLCATSIGGRSSYEQYFGPGTRLTVT.

The V gene is TRBV14, the J gene TRBJ2-3; TRBD1 aligns across 8 bases. V lost 0 bases and J lost 2; bases outside the gene matches: 4. In germline, CDR1 is SGHDN, CDR2 FVKESK. This CDR3 comprises 16 residues. The CDR3, as DNA: TGTGCCAGCAGCCAAGAGGGGACAGGCCCCACAGATACGCAGTATTTT. Encoded protein: CASSQEGTGPTDTQYF.

V and J are TRBV27 and TRBJ2-7; 7 nucleotides agree with TRBD1. This CDR3 comprises 14 residues. CDR1 and CDR2 from the germline V gene are MNHEY and SMNVEV (reference sequence). V shed 7 bases, J shed 3 bases, and the junction held 9 bases outside the gene matches. This CDR3 reads CASTGTDTLYEQYF. CDR3 nucleotide sequence: TGTGCCAGCACCGGGACAGACACCCTCTACGAGCAGTACTTC.

The gene calls are TRBV2 and TRBJ2-7; 8 nucleotides align to TRBD1. CDR3 size: 16 residues. V trimming: 6 bases; J trimming: 4 bases; junction bases outside the gene matches: 14. From germline, CDR1 is SNHLY and CDR2 FYNNEI. CDR3 bases: TGTGCCAGCAGGGGTAACTCAGGGCAGGGGGCTTACGAGCAGTACTTC. As protein: CASRGNSGQGAYEQYF. Drawing the rest from reference TRBV2 and TRBJ2-7, the complete variable domain is EPEVTQTPSHQVTQMGQEVILRCVPISNHLYFYWYRQILGQKVEFLVSFYNNEISEKSEIFDDQFSVERPDGSNFTLKIRSTKLEDSAMYFCASRGNSGQGAYEQYFGPGTRLTVT.

V and J are TRBV9 and TRBJ2-3; D unclear. The CDR3 totals 14 residues. V gave up 0 bases and J gave up 6 bases, with 11 bases separating them. CDR1 is SGDLS and CDR2 is YYNGEE in the germline V gene. In DNA form, the CDR3 reads TGTGCCAGCAGCGTAGATCCCCCCTCTGATACGCAGTATTTT. The encoded protein is CASSVDPPSDTQYF. Full variable domain (missing parts from reference TRBV9 and TRBJ2-3): DSGVTQTPKHLITATGQRVTLRCSPRSGDLSVYWYQQSLDQGLQFLIQYYNGEERAKGNILERFSAQQFPDLHSELNLSSLELGDSALYFCASSVDPPSDTQYFGPGTRLTVL.

The chain is built from TRBV11-3 and TRBJ2-7; D may be TRBD1 (5 bases). CDR3 length: 14 residues. Germline V gene data show CDR1 as SGHNT and CDR2 as YENEEA. Trimming took off 1 base at V and 6 bases at J, with 13 bases between the two ends. The CDR3 DNA is TGTGCCAGCAGCTTAGCTCTCCGGCAGGGCGAGCAGTACTTC. Protein: CASSLALRQGEQYF.

This clone appeared a few times. This chain joins TRBV19 and TRBJ2-6; D not resolved. The CDR3 spans 15 residues. Germline loops: CDR1 LNHDA, CDR2 SQIVND (reference sequence). Trimming took 3 bases from V and 0 from J, leaving 6 bases between them. The CDR3 DNA reads as TGTGCCAGTAGTATCCGGAGCTCTGGGGCCAACGTCCTGACTTTC. This codes for CASSIRSSGANVLTF.

The rearrangement joins TRBV10-2 to TRBJ1-2; the D gene is possibly TRBD1 (6 bases). Germline V CDR1 and CDR2: WSHSY, SAAADI. The CDR3 sequence is 18 residues long. V was trimmed by 6 bases and J by 0 bases, leaving 23 bases between them. The CDR3 loop reads CASRMGVGGPPANYGYTF. The CDR3 coding sequence is TGCGCCAGCAGGATGGGGGTAGGGGGTCCTCCGGCTAACTATGGCTACACCTTC.

CDR3 bases: TGTGCCACCCGGGTTACCGGGAGTAAGGAGTTCTTC. Its protein product is CATRVTGSKEFF. The V gene is TRBV27, the J gene TRBJ2-1, with D perhaps matching TRBD2 (6 bases). The CDR3 is made up of 12 amino acids. CDR1 is MNHEY and CDR2 is SMNVEV in the germline V gene (reference sequence). V lost 10 bases to trimming and J lost 14 bases, with 21 bases between them.

This chain joins TRBV28 and TRBJ2-5; 8 bases line up with TRBD1. The CDR3 loop spans 14 amino acids. Germline trimming cut 5 bases from V and 5 bases from J; bases unmatched to any gene: 7. Germline CDR1 and CDR2: MDHEN and SYDVKM. The CDR3 bases are TGTGCCAGCAGTCCAAGGACAGGGATGGAGACCCAGTACTTC. Protein: CASSPRTGMETQYF.

The rearrangement links TRBV5-1 to TRBJ1-2; 7 bases align to TRBD1. The CDR3 contains 12 residues. Losses at the gene ends were 4 bases for V and 7 bases for J; bases not matched to a gene: 4. From germline, CDR1 is SGHRS and CDR2 YFSETQ. In nucleotides, the CDR3 is TGCGCCAGCAGCACTAGACAGGGTGGCTACACCTTC. Protein product: CASSTRQGGYTF.

V is TRBV18 and J is TRBJ2-2; TRBD2 matches at 8 bases. Germline CDR1 reads KGHSH; CDR2 reads LQKENI. The CDR3 spans 16 residues. V gave up 1 base and J gave up 7 bases; unmatched junction bases: 8. This CDR3 is CASSPQVAGRDGELFF. The CDR3 DNA is TGTGCCAGCTCACCACAAGTAGCGGGACGGGACGGGGAGCTGTTTTTT.

The rearrangement links TRBV28 to TRBJ1-1; 11 bases map to TRBD1. V was pared by 2 bases and J by 3 bases, with 11 bases of the junction left unmatched. CDR3 length equals 18 residues. CDR1 and CDR2 (germline): MDHEN, SYDVKM. As DNA, the CDR3 is TGTGCCAGCAGTTTAGATGGACAGGGGGCGTTTGGAGACACTGAAGCTTTCTTT. It encodes CASSLDGQGAFGDTEAFF.

The chain has TRBV27 and TRBJ2-7; possibly TRBD1 for D (6 bases). Per germline, CDR1 MNHEY and CDR2 SMNVEV (reference sequence). CDR3 length: 13 residues. V was cut by 5 bases and J by 3 bases, with 11 bases left in between. CDR3 sequence reads: CASSNRVNYEQYF. For the CDR3, the DNA is TGTGCCAGCAGTAACAGGGTCAACTACGAGCAGTACTTC.

This clone was seen once. The chain uses TRBV4-1 and TRBJ2-7; 8 bases are a match to TRBD2. There are 16 residues in the CDR3. Trimming removed 0 bases from V and 2 bases from J; junction bases left unmatched: 6. Germline V gene sequence: CDR1 MGHRA, CDR2 YSYEKL. The CDR3 sequence: CASSQEMKRETYEQYF. The CDR3 nucleotides are TGCGCCAGCAGCCAAGAAATGAAGCGGGAGACCTACGAGCAGTACTTC.

This chain connects TRBV5-4 to TRBJ2-5; D gene ambiguous. CDR1 SGHNT and CDR2 YYREEE come from the germline V gene (reference sequence). The CDR3 sequence is 11 residues long. The ends were cut back, 2 bases at V and 5 bases at J, with 4 bases in the middle. CDR3 in DNA: TGTGCCAGCAGCTTTATGGAGACCCAGTACTTC. Amino acid sequence: CASSFMETQYF.

This chain uses TRBV4-3 with TRBJ1-1; D may be TRBD1 (6 bases). The V end was cut by 1 base, the J end by 8 bases, with 17 bases between. Germline V gene sequence: CDR1 LGHNA, CDR2 YSLEER. The CDR3 is 15 residues long. CDR3 nucleotides: TGCGCCAGCAGCCAAGCCTGGATTCAAGGACAGGAAGCTTTCTTT. As protein: CASSQAWIQGQEAFF.

The chain combines TRBV6-5 with TRBJ1-4; maybe TRBD1 (5 bases). Between the trimmed V and J ends, which lost 0 bases and 5 bases, there was a span of 7 bases. This CDR3 comprises 14 residues. Germline V gene sequence: CDR1 MNHEY, CDR2 SVGAGI. This CDR3 is CASSYSGRNEKLFF. As DNA, the CDR3 is TGTGCCAGCAGTTACTCGGGGCGGAATGAAAAACTGTTTTTT.

The chain carries TRBV9 and TRBJ2-2; tentative D call: TRBD2 (5 bases). The CDR3 is 18 amino acids. Trimming cost V 4 bases and J 7 bases, with 26 bases left between them. CDR1 SGDLS and CDR2 YYNGEE come from the germline V gene. The DNA of the CDR3 is TGTGCCAGCAGCCCTCAGGACGGGAAGGATGATTCCCACGGGGAGCTGTTTTTT. This codes for CASSPQDGKDDSHGELFF.

This chain uses TRBV4-2 with TRBJ2-4; TRBD1 aligns across 8 bases. CDR1 is LGHNA, CDR2 YNFKEQ, per germline. Trimming removed 0 bases from V and 7 bases from J; junction bases left unmatched: 8. CDR3 length equals 16 residues. This CDR3 reads CASSQDPDRECNIQYF. DNA for the CDR3: TGTGCCAGCAGCCAAGATCCGGACAGGGAATGCAACATTCAGTACTTC.

The chain combines TRBV25-1 with TRBJ2-1, with 7 bases matching TRBD2. The CDR3 spans 15 residues. Germline values: CDR1 MGHDK, CDR2 SYGVNS. The V and J ends lost 2 bases and 4 bases, in that order; junction bases with no gene match: 5. CDR3: CASSESGGEYNEQFF. CDR3 bases: TGTGCCAGCAGTGAAAGTGGGGGGGAGTACAATGAGCAGTTCTTC.

The chain is built from TRBV7-9 and TRBJ2-1; 8 bases align to TRBD2. Per germline, CDR1 SEHNR and CDR2 FQNEAQ (reference sequence). This CDR3 has 15 residues. Trimming removed 2 bases from V and 7 bases from J; junction bases left unmatched: 7. This CDR3 reads CASSLSPSGFNEQFF. As DNA, the CDR3 is TGTGCCAGCAGCTTATCACCTAGCGGGTTTAATGAGCAGTTCTTC. The variable domain in full, completed from reference TRBV7-9 and TRBJ2-1, reads DTGVSQNPRHKITKRGQNVTFRCDPISEHNRLYWYRQTLGQGPEFLTYFQNEAQLEKSRLLSDRFSAERPKGSFSTLEIQRTEQGDSAMYLCASSLSPSGFNEQFFGPGTRLTVL.

The chain combines TRBV27 with TRBJ2-6; TRBD2 is a possible D gene (6 bases). This CDR3 is built from 16 residues. Germline loops: CDR1 MNHEY, CDR2 SMNVEV (reference sequence). V was cut by 3 bases and J by 1 base, with 10 bases left in between. The CDR3 reads CASSLEGSSGANVLTF. DNA for the CDR3: TGTGCCAGCAGTTTGGAGGGTAGTTCTGGGGCCAACGTCCTGACTTTC. The variable domain in full, with the rest retrieved from reference TRBV27 and TRBJ2-6, is EAQVTQNPRYLITVTGKKLTVTCSQNMNHEYMSWYRQDPGLGLRQIYYSMNVEVTDKGDVPEGYKVSRKEKRNFPLILESPSPNQTSLYFCASSLEGSSGANVLTFGAGSRLTVL.

The genes are TRBV30 and TRBJ2-1; 14 bases are a match to TRBD2. The germline V gene encodes CDR1 GTSNPN and CDR2 SVGIG (reference sequence). CDR3 length: 15 amino acids. After removal of 5 bases from V and 8 bases from J, the junction contained 8 bases not matched to a gene. This CDR3 reads CAWDQGLAGGDEQFF. For the CDR3, the DNA is TGTGCCTGGGACCAAGGACTAGCGGGAGGTGATGAGCAGTTCTTC.

This rearrangement joins TRBV27 to TRBJ2-7; the D gene is possibly TRBD2 (6 bases). Germline loops: CDR1 MNHEY, CDR2 SMNVEV (reference sequence). The CDR3 runs to 14 residues. Between the trimmed V and J ends, which lost 7 bases and 4 bases, there was a span of 17 bases. The CDR3 loop reads CASIPRVEGYEQYF. In DNA, the CDR3 is TGTGCCAGCATACCAAGAGTGGAGGGGTACGAGCAGTACTTC.

The chain has TRBV5-6 and TRBJ2-5; 7 bases fit TRBD1. The tail of the sequence fits TRBJ2-7 better, so the J call may be wrong. Germline loops: CDR1 SGHDT, CDR2 YYEEEE. This CDR3 has 13 residues. The CDR3 is CASSLTGAYEQYF. The CDR3 DNA is TGTGCCAGCAGCTTGACAGGGGCCTACGAGCAGTACTTC.

This sequence joins TRBV18 and TRBJ1-1; no clear D. V lost 6 bases to trimming and J lost 4 bases, with 15 bases between them. The CDR3 is 14 residues long. CDR1 KGHSH and CDR2 LQKENI come from the germline V gene. CDR3 protein: CASSTKQRRTEAFF. The CDR3 DNA is TGTGCCAGCTCCACAAAGCAGCGTCGCACTGAAGCTTTCTTT.

This rearrangement joins TRBV6-1 to TRBJ2-2; 15 bases are shared with TRBD2. Per the germline V gene, CDR1 is MNHNS and CDR2 is SASEGT. The CDR3 covers 15 residues. V lost 6 bases and J lost 6; bases outside the gene matches: 2. CDR3 in amino acids: CASRGTSGRSGELFF. Here the CDR3 DNA reads TGTGCCAGCAGGGGGACTAGCGGGAGGTCCGGGGAGCTGTTTTTT.

The chain recombines TRBV5-4 with TRBJ2-7; 12 bases line up with TRBD2. Germline CDR1 reads SGHNT; CDR2 reads YYREEE (reference sequence). CDR3 length equals 16 residues. The ends lost 2 bases at V and 3 bases at J; junction bases unmatched: 6. The CDR3 loop is CASSLTTSGRCYEQYF. The CDR3 DNA sequence: TGTGCCAGCAGCTTAACCACTAGCGGGAGGTGCTACGAGCAGTACTTC.

With respect to this clone: Additional DNA sequences in this sample encode the identical CDR3. The chain is built from TRBV29-1 and TRBJ1-1; D remains ambiguous. Deletions cut 2 bases from V and 2 bases from J, with 6 bases between. This CDR3 region has 12 residues. From germline, CDR1 is SQVTM and CDR2 ANQGSEA. In DNA, the CDR3 is TGCAGCGTTGAAAGAGAAAACACTGAAGCTTTCTTT. This gives the protein CSVERENTEAFF.

The chain joins TRBV28 to TRBJ2-5, with 8 bases aligning to TRBD2. Germline-derived CDR1 and CDR2 are MDHEN and SYDVKM. Germline trimming cut 2 bases from V and 1 base from J; bases unmatched to any gene: 6. This CDR3 is built from 16 residues. CDR3 nucleotides: TGTGCCAGCAGTTTACGGATAGCGGGAAGCCAAGAGACCCAGTACTTC. Protein product: CASSLRIAGSQETQYF.

This rearrangement joins TRBV18 to TRBJ2-2; unclear D gene. The CDR3 runs 13 residues. Germline V CDR1 and CDR2: KGHSH, LQKENI. Deletions cut 4 bases from V and 8 bases from J, with 11 bases between. In nucleotides, the CDR3 is TGTGCCAGCTCACTAACAGTAGTTGGGGAGCTGTTTTTT. Protein product: CASSLTVVGELFF. Drawing the rest from reference TRBV18 and TRBJ2-2, the complete variable domain is NAGVMQNPRHLVRRRGQEARLRCSPMKGHSHVYWYRQLPEEGLKFMVYLQKENIIDESGMPKERFSAEFPKEGPSILRIQQVVRGDSAAYFCASSLTVVGELFFGEGSRLTVL.